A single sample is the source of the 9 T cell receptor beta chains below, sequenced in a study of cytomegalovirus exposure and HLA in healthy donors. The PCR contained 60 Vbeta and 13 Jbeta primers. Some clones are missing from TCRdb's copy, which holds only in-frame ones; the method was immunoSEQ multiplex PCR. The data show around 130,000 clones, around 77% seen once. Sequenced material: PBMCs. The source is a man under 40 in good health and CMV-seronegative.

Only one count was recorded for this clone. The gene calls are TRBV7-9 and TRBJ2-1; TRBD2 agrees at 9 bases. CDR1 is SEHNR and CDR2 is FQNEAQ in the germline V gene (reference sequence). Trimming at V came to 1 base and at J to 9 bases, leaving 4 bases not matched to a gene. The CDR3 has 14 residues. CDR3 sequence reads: CASSLGREGVEQFF. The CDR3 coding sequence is TGTGCCAGCAGCTTAGGGCGGGAGGGCGTTGAGCAGTTCTTC.

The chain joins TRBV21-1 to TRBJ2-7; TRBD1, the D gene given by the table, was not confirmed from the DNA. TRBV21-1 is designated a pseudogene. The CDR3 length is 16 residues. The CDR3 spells CASSKGIGTGTYEQYF. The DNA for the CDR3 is TGTGCCAGCAGCAAAGGGATAGGGACAGGAACCTACGAGCAGTACTTC.

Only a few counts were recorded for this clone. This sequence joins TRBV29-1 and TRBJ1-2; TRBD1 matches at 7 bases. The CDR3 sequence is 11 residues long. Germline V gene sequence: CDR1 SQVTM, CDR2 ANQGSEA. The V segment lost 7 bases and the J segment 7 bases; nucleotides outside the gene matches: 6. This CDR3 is CSAGDRFGYTF. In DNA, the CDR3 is TGCAGCGCCGGGGACAGATTTGGCTACACCTTC.

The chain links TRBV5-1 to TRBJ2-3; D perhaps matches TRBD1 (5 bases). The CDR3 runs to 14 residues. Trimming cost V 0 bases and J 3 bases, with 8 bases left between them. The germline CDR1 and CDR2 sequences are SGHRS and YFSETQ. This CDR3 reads CASSLGGLTDTQYF. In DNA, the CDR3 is TGCGCCAGCAGCTTGGGGGGCCTGACAGATACGCAGTATTTT.

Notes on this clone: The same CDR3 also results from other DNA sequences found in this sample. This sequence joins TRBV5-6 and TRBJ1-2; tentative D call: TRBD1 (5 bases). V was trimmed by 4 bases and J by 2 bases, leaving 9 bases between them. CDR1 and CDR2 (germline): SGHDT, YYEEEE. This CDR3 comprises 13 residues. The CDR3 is CASSLRQNYGYTF. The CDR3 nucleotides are TGTGCCAGCAGCCTAAGACAGAACTATGGCTACACCTTC.

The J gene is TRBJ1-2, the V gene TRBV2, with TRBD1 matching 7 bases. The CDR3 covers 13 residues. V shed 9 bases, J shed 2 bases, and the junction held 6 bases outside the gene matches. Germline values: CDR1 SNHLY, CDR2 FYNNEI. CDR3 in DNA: TGTGCCAGAAAGGACAGGCAGAACTATGGCTACACCTTC. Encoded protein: CARKDRQNYGYTF.

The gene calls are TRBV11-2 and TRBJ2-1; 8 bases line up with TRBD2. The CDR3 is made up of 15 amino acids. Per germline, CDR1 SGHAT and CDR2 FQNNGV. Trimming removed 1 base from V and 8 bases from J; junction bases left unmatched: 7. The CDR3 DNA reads TGTGCCAGCAGCTTAGTGAGCGGGAGCGGCGATGAGCAGTTCTTC. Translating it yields CASSLVSGSGDEQFF.

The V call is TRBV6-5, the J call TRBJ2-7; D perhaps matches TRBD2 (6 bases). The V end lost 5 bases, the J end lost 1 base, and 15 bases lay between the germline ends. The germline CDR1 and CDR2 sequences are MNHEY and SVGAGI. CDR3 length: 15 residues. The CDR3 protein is CASSPRGASSYEQYF. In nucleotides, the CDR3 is TGTGCCAGCAGTCCTCGCGGGGCGAGTTCCTACGAGCAGTACTTC.

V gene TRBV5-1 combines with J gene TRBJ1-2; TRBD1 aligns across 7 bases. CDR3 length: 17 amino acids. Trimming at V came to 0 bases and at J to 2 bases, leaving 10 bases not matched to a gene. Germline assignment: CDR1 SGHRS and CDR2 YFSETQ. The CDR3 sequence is CASSLGVTGAVNYGYTF. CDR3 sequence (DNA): TGCGCCAGCAGCTTGGGTGTTACAGGGGCCGTGAACTATGGCTACACCTTC.